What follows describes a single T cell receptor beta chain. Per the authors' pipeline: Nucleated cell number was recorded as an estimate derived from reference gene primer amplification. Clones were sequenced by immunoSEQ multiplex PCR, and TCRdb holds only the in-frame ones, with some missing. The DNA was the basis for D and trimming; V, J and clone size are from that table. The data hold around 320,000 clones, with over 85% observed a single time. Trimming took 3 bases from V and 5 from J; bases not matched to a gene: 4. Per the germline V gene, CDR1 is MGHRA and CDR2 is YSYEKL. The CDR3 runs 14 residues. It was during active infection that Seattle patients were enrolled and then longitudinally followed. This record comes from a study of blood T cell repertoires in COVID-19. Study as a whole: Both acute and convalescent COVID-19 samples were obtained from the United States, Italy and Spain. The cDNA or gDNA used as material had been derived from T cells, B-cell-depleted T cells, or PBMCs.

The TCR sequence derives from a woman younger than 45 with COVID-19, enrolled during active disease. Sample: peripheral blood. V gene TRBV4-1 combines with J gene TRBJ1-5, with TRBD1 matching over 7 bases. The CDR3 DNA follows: TGCGCCAGCAGCCATGACAGGGTGGATCAGCCCCAGCATTTT. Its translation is CASSHDRVDQPQHF.